The 21 T cell receptor beta chains below come from one sample, sequenced in a study of T cell clonotyping in hematopoietic cell transplantation. Profiling relied on immunoSEQ multiplex PCR, and the TCRdb table lists in-frame clones only, not all of them. The repertoire holds approximately 9,000 clones, with nearly 80% as singletons. Material: peripheral blood mononuclear cells, obtained 180 days after allogeneic stem cell transplant. Receptors originate from a female patient aged 50-59 years who had an allogeneic stem cell transplant from a related donor, so the T cells may come from the graft donor. Some clones in this sample may be carry-over from other donors' samples.

This clone showed up just a few times. V and J are TRBV6-5 and TRBJ1-4; D is undetermined. The ends were cut back, 2 bases at V and 8 bases at J, with 9 bases in the middle. Germline V gene lookup returns CDR1 MNHEY and CDR2 SVGAGI. The CDR3 has 13 amino acids. CDR3 protein: CASSYPIREKLFF. The DNA of the CDR3 is TGTGCCAGCAGTTACCCCATTCGGGAAAAACTGTTTTTT.

The CDR3 nucleotides are TGTGCCAGCAGTTACTCAGGGGACAGGGGGAATCCCCTCCACTTT. Protein product: CASSYSGDRGNPLHF. The rearrangement joins TRBV6-5 to TRBJ1-6; 11 bases match TRBD1. CDR1 MNHEY and CDR2 SVGAGI come from the germline V gene. The CDR3 length is 15 residues. J lost 13 bases, V lost 0 bases, and 5 bases had no gene match.

In its sample, this clone ranks as medium-sized. The chain combines TRBV19 with TRBJ2-5, with D tentatively TRBD1 or TRBD2 (5 bases each). CDR1 and CDR2 from the germline V gene are LNHDA and SQIVND (reference sequence). Trimming removed 4 bases at V and 5 bases at J, with 20 bases between. CDR3 length: 16 amino acids. The CDR3 reads CASSTKRGRGGETQYF. The CDR3 nucleotides are TGTGCCAGTAGTACTAAGAGGGGTCGAGGTGGGGAGACCCAGTACTTC.

The chain uses TRBV7-9 and TRBJ1-2; 7 nucleotides match TRBD1. The germline V gene encodes CDR1 SEHNR and CDR2 FQNEAQ (reference sequence). J lost 2 bases, V lost 5 bases, and 2 bases had no gene match. The CDR3 consists of 13 residues. The CDR3 DNA sequence: TGTGCCAGCAGCCCACAGGGGAACTATGGCTACACCTTC. It is translated as CASSPQGNYGYTF.

V gene TRBV4-1 combines with J gene TRBJ2-3; 15 nucleotides match TRBD2. Trimming took 4 bases from V and 6 from J; bases not matched to a gene: 8. The CDR3 consists of 17 residues. In germline, CDR1 is MGHRA, CDR2 YSYEKL. The CDR3 DNA reads TGCGCCAGCAGCCGTTCCCGGACTAGCGGGGGGGCTGATACGCAGTATTTT. Amino acid sequence: CASSRSRTSGGADTQYF.

The rearrangement links TRBV6-5 to TRBJ1-1; D unclear. This CDR3 is built from 16 residues. Looked up from germline, CDR1 is MNHEY and CDR2 is SVGAGI. The germline V and J ends were trimmed by 2 bases and 1 base, with 14 bases remaining between them. DNA for the CDR3: TGTGCCAGCAGTTACATAGCGAGAACGTCGAACACTGAAGCTTTCTTT. Its translation is CASSYIARTSNTEAFF.

The CDR3 loop is CASSSVGYEQYF. The CDR3 DNA reads as TGTGCCAGCAGTTCGGTAGGGTACGAGCAGTACTTC. J is TRBJ2-7 and V is TRBV27; D is unresolved. V gave up 4 bases and J gave up 4 bases, with 8 bases separating them. Germline assignment: CDR1 MNHEY and CDR2 SMNVEV (reference sequence). This CDR3 has 12 residues.

This chain links TRBV27 with TRBJ1-1, with D possibly being TRBD1 (6 bases). The CDR3 is 15 amino acids. Per the germline V gene, CDR1 is MNHEY and CDR2 is SMNVEV (reference sequence). Trimming cost V 0 bases and J 1 base, with 9 bases left between them. CDR3 region: CASSLSPQGNTEAFF. Written as DNA, the CDR3 is TGTGCCAGCAGTTTATCCCCACAGGGGAACACTGAAGCTTTCTTT.

This chain links TRBV2 with TRBJ2-7; 8 bases align to TRBD1. Germline V gene sequence: CDR1 SNHLY, CDR2 FYNNEI. The ends lost 4 bases at V and 3 bases at J; junction bases unmatched: 5. This CDR3 contains 14 residues. The CDR3 here is CASSVRTGLYEQYF. CDR3 DNA: TGTGCCAGCAGTGTAAGGACAGGGCTCTACGAGCAGTACTTC.

The sample holds a few counts of this clone. The V and J genes are TRBV20-1 and TRBJ1-1; D ambiguous. This CDR3 contains 11 residues. Looked up from germline, CDR1 is DFQATT and CDR2 is SNEGSKA (reference sequence). V dropped 2 bases and J dropped 3 bases, with 4 bases sitting between them. CDR3 sequence: CSARQYTEAFF. The CDR3 DNA sequence: TGCAGTGCTAGACAGTACACTGAAGCTTTCTTT.

The gene calls are TRBV2 and TRBJ2-7; D ambiguous. This CDR3 contains 14 residues. Germline V gives CDR1 SNHLY, CDR2 FYNNEI. V was cut by 8 bases and J by 2 bases, with 16 bases left in between. Here the CDR3 DNA reads TGTGCCAGCGCTAGGGCCGGGCCTGCCTACGAGCAGTACTTC. This encodes CASARAGPAYEQYF.

V is TRBV5-8 and J is TRBJ1-6; D ambiguous. This CDR3 has 17 amino acids. CDR1 is SGHTS and CDR2 is YDEGEE in the germline V gene. The ends were cut back, 4 bases at V and 0 bases at J, with 14 bases in the middle. The CDR3 nucleotides read TGTGCCAGCAGCCGAGGGAAGTTAAGCTCCTATAATTCACCCCTCCACTTT. Residues: CASSRGKLSSYNSPLHF.

The chain is built from TRBV7-2 and TRBJ1-5; 7 bases match TRBD1. V was clipped by 6 bases and J by 4 bases; unmatched bases: 3. The CDR3 contains 13 residues. Per germline, CDR1 SGHTA and CDR2 FQGNSA. CDR3 amino acids: CASRTGFNQPQHF. As DNA, the CDR3 is TGTGCCAGCAGGACAGGGTTTAATCAGCCCCAGCATTTT.

V is TRBV6-5 and J is TRBJ1-2; D is perhaps TRBD1 (5 bases). The CDR3 consists of 16 residues. The germline V gene encodes CDR1 MNHEY and CDR2 SVGAGI. V was clipped by 0 bases and J by 1 base, with 12 bases between them. The CDR3, as DNA: TGTGCCAGCAGTTACTCTGAAAGGGGCTTTAACTATGGCTACACCTTC. Translating it yields CASSYSERGFNYGYTF.

The chain uses TRBV28 and TRBJ1-1; D gene ambiguous. The CDR3 totals 12 residues. The germline V and J ends were trimmed by 6 bases and 4 bases, with 9 bases remaining between them. Germline-derived CDR1 and CDR2 are MDHEN and SYDVKM. The CDR3 DNA reads TGTGCCAGCAGCCGTAGCCTCACTGAAGCTTTCTTT. Its translation is CASSRSLTEAFF.

The chain links TRBV2 to TRBJ1-6, with unresolved D. Deletions cut 3 bases from V and 6 bases from J, with 12 bases between. This CDR3 spans 15 amino acids. Germline V gives CDR1 SNHLY, CDR2 FYNNEI. This chain's CDR3 is CASSDRSRINSPLHF. The CDR3 coding sequence is TGTGCCAGCAGTGATCGTTCCCGAATTAATTCACCCCTCCACTTT.

The chain carries TRBV11-2 and TRBJ2-1; D is perhaps TRBD2 (5 bases). Germline V gene sequence: CDR1 SGHAT, CDR2 FQNNGV. This CDR3 spans 14 amino acids. V lost 5 bases, J lost 4 bases, and 12 bases lay in between. CDR3 bases: TGTGCCAGCAGCCCCCCGGGGTCTTACAATGAGCAGTTCTTC. Translating gives CASSPPGSYNEQFF.

This clone was recorded only once. The V gene is TRBV11-3, the J gene TRBJ1-6, with no clear D. The CDR3 totals 12 residues. Germline assignment: CDR1 SGHNT and CDR2 YENEEA. V was shortened by 4 bases and J by 10 bases, with 8 bases between the two germline ends. CDR3 sequence: CASSSENSPLHF. The CDR3 nucleotides read TGTGCCAGCAGCTCCGAAAACTCACCCCTCCACTTT.

The gene calls are TRBV5-6 and TRBJ1-1; D possibly corresponds to TRBD1 (6 bases). This CDR3 has 15 amino acids. The ends were cut back, 2 bases at V and 1 base at J, with 12 bases in the middle. CDR1 is SGHDT, CDR2 YYEEEE, per germline. The CDR3 region has the DNA TGTGCCAGCAGCTTTGACAGGAGGTCGAACACTGAAGCTTTCTTT. Amino acid sequence: CASSFDRRSNTEAFF.

V usage is TRBV30 and J usage is TRBJ1-2; D remains unclear. This CDR3 has 15 amino acids. The V end was cut by 0 bases, the J end by 3 bases, with 14 bases between. Germline V lookup: CDR1 GTSNPN, CDR2 SVGIG (reference sequence). This CDR3 is CAWSVNRERDYGYTF. Written as DNA, the CDR3 is TGTGCCTGGAGTGTAAACCGGGAAAGGGACTATGGCTACACCTTC.

The chain recombines TRBV30 with TRBJ1-2; D gene ambiguous. The CDR3 is made up of 15 amino acids. Trimming left V 1 base short and J 0 bases short, with 12 bases between. Germline lookup yields CDR1 GTSNPN and CDR2 SVGIG (reference sequence). The CDR3 bases are TGTGCCTGGAGTGGACTGAGCGGATCTAACTATGGCTACACCTTC. This gives the protein CAWSGLSGSNYGYTF.